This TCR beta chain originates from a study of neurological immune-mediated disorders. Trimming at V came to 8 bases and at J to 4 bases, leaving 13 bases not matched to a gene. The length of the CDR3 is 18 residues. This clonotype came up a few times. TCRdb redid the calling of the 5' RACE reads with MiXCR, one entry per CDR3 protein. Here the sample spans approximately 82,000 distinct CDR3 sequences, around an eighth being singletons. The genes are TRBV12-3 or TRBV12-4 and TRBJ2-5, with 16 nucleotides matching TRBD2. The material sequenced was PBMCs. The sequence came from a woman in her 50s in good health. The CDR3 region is CASCKPGLAGGPGETQYF. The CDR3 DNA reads TGTGCCAGCTGTAAACCGGGACTAGCGGGGGGGCCCGGAGAGACCCAGTACTTC.